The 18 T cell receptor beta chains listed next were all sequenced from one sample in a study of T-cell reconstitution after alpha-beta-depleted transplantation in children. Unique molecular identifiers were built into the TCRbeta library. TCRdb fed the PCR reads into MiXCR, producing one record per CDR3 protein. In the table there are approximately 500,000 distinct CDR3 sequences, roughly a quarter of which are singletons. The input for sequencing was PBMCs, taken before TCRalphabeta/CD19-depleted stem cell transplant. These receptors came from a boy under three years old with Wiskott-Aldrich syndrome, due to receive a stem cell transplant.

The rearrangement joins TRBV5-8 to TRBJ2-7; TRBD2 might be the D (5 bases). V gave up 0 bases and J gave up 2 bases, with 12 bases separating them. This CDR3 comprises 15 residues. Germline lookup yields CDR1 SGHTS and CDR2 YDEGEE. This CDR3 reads CASSLVASSPYEQYF. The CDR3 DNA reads TGTGCCAGCAGCTTGGTGGCTAGCTCCCCCTACGAGCAGTACTTC.

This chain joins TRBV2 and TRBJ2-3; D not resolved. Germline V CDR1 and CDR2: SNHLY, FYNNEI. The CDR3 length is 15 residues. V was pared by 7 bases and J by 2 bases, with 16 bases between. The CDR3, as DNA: TGTGCCAGCACCGAGCCTAGTTTGGCCACAGATACGCAGTATTTT. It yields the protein CASTEPSLATDTQYF.

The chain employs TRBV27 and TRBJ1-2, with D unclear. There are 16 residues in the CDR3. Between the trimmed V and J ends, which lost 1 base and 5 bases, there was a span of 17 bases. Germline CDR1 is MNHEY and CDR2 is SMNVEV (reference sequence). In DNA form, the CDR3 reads TGTGCCAGCAGTTTATTCGGCAGGCGGCGGAATTATGGCTACACCTTC. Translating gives CASSLFGRRRNYGYTF.

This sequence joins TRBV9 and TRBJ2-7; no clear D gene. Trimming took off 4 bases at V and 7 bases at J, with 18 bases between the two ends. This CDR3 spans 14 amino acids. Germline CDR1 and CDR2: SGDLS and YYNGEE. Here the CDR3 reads CASSPIAMPEEQYF. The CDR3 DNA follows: TGTGCCAGCAGCCCCATTGCAATGCCGGAAGAGCAGTACTTC.

CDR3 residues: CATSQGVQETQYF. In DNA, the CDR3 is TGTGCCACCAGTCAGGGGGTACAAGAGACCCAGTACTTC. This chain links TRBV15 with TRBJ2-5; TRBD1 matches at 7 bases. The germline gives CDR1 LNHNV, CDR2 YYDKDF (reference sequence). After removal of 6 bases from V and 2 bases from J, the junction contained 3 bases not matched to a gene. The CDR3 loop spans 13 amino acids. Combining the CDR3 with reference TRBV15 and TRBJ2-5 gives the whole variable domain DAMVIQNPRYQVTQFGKPVTLSCSQTLNHNVMYWYQQKSSQAPKLLFHYYDKDFNNEADTPDNFQSRRPNTSFCFLDIRSPGLGDTAMYLCATSQGVQETQYFGPGTRLLVL.

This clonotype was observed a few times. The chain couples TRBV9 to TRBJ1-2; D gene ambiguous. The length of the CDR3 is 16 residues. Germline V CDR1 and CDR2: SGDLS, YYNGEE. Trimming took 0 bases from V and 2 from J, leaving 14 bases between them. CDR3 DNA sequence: TGTGCCAGCAGCGTAGCAACCCGTGGCAGAAACTATGGCTACACCTTC. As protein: CASSVATRGRNYGYTF.

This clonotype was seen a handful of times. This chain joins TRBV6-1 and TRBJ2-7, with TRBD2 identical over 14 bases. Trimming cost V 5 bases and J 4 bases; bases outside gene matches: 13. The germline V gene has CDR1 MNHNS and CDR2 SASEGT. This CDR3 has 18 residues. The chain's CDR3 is CASSKTTSGRALGYEQYF. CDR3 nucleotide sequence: TGTGCCAGCAGTAAAACGACTAGCGGGAGGGCCTTAGGGTACGAGCAGTACTTC.

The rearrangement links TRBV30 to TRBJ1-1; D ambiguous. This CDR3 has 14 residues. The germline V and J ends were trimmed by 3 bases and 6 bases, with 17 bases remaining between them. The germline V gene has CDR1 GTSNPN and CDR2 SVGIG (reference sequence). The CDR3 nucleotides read TGTGCCTGGAGCAATCGGGGAAAGAGGGCTGAAGCTTTCTTT. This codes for CAWSNRGKRAEAFF.

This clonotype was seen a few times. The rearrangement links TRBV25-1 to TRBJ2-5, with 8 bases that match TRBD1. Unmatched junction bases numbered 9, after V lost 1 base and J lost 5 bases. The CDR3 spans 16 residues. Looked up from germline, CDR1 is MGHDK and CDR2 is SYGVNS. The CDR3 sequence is CASSESVRTGIETQYF. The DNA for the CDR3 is TGTGCCAGCAGTGAATCGGTGAGGACAGGGATCGAGACCCAGTACTTC.

As DNA, the CDR3 is TGCAGCGTTGGGACACCCTTACCCTACAATGAGCAGTTCTTC. It encodes CSVGTPLPYNEQFF. The chain links TRBV29-1 to TRBJ2-1; tentatively, D is TRBD1 (5 bases). This CDR3 spans 14 amino acids. Germline V CDR1 and CDR2: SQVTM, ANQGSEA. V lost 4 bases, J lost 2 bases, and 12 bases lay in between.

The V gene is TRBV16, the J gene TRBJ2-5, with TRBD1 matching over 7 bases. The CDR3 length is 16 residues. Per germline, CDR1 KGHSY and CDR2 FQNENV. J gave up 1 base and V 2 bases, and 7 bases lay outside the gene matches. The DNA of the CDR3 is TGTGCCAGCAGCCAACCCGACAGGGCGTTCCAAGAGACCCAGTACTTC. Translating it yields CASSQPDRAFQETQYF.

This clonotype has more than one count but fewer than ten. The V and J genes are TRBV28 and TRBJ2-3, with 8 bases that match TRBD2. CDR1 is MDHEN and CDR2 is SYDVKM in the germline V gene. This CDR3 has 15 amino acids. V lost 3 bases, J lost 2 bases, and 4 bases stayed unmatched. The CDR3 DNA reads TGTGCCAGCAGTTTCACTAGCGGAATCACAGATACGCAGTATTTT. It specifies CASSFTSGITDTQYF.

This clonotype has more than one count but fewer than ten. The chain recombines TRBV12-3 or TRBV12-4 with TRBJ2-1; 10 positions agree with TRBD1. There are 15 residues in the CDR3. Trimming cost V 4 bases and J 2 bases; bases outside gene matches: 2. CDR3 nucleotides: TGTGCCAGCAGTTCGGGACAGGGGACCTACAATGAGCAGTTCTTC. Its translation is CASSSGQGTYNEQFF.

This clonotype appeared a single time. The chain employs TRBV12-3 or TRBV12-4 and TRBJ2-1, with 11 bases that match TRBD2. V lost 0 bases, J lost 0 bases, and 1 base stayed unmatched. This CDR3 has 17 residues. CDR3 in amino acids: CASSLALAGASYNEQFF. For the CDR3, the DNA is TGTGCCAGCAGTTTAGCACTAGCGGGAGCCTCCTACAATGAGCAGTTCTTC.

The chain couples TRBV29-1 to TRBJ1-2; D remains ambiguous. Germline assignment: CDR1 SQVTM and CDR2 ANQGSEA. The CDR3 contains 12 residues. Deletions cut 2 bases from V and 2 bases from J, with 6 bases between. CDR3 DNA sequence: TGCAGCGTTGAAATCCCGAACTATGGCTACACCTTC. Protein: CSVEIPNYGYTF.

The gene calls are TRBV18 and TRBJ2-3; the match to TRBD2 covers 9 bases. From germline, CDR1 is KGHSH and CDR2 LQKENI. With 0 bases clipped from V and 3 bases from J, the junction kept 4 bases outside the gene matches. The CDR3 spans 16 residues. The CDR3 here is CASSPPGGRVTDTQYF. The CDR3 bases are TGTGCCAGCTCACCACCCGGCGGGAGGGTGACAGATACGCAGTATTTT.

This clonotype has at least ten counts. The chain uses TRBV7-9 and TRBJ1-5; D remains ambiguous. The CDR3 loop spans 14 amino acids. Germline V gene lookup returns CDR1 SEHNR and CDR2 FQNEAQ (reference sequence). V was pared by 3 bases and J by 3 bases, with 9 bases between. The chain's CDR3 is CASSLGGPNQPQHF. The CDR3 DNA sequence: TGTGCCAGCAGCTTGGGAGGGCCCAATCAGCCCCAGCATTTT.

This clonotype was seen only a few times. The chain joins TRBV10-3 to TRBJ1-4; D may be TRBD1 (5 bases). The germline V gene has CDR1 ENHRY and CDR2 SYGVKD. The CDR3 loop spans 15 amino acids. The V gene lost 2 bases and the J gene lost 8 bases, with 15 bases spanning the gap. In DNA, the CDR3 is TGTGCCATCAGTGAGGGAACAGGCGTAGGGGAAAAACTGTTTTTT. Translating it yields CAISEGTGVGEKLFF.